This is a list of T cell receptor beta chains from one sample in a study of shared clonotypes between healthy human individuals. TCRdb's table, derived via immunoSEQ multiplex PCR, lists solely in-frame clones and lacks some. The sample carries about 1 million clones, roughly 80% recorded once. Sequenced material: memory CD4+ T cells sorted from blood. The receptors originated from a man younger than 35 in good health. Both conserved end residues are part of each CDR3. The order of the fields is D gene, clone size, V gene, J gene, CDR3 DNA, CDR3 protein. The D gene is left open where the match is weak. A row's size may be missing; if present it is once, few, many or a size class.

-,-,TRBV11-2,TRBJ2-7,TGTGCCAGCAGCTTAGGCTTTAATTTCGAGCAGTACTTC,CASSLGFNFEQYF
TRBD2,once,TRBV11-2,TRBJ2-1,TGTGCCAGCAGCTTAGGGGCTAGCGGGATTTACAATGAGCAGTTCTTC,CASSLGASGIYNEQFF
TRBD1,-,TRBV5-4,TRBJ1-5,TGTGCCAGCAGCCGGGACAGGGGTCAGCCCCAGCATTTT,CASSRDRGQPQHF
-,-,TRBV2,TRBJ1-5,TGTGCCAGCAACGTAAATAGCAATCAGCCCCAGCATTTT,CASNVNSNQPQHF
-,once,TRBV5-4,TRBJ2-1,TGTGCCAGCAGCTCAGAATGGAGCCAGGGACTCCCAGGGGGCAATGAGCAGTTCTTC,CASSSEWSQGLPGGNEQFF
TRBD1,many,TRBV15,TRBJ2-2,TGTGCCACCAGCAGAGATACAGGGGGAGGCGGGGAGCTGTTTTTT,CATSRDTGGGGELFF
TRBD2,-,TRBV7-2,TRBJ2-1,TGTGCCAGCAGCTTACTGCTGGGACTAGCGGGAGGGCCTGGGGGTGAGCAGTTCTTC,CASSLLLGLAGGPGGEQFF
TRBD1,-,TRBV5-1,TRBJ2-2,TGCGCCAGCGCCGAACGGACAGGCACCGGGGAGCTGTTTTTT,CASAERTGTGELFF
-,-,TRBV5-1,TRBJ1-3,TGCGCCAGCAGAGAGGCCCGGTCTGGAAACACCATATATTTT,CASREARSGNTIYF
-,few,TRBV7-2,TRBJ2-7,TGTGCCAGCAGCTTATTCGGTCAGCGGGAGCAGTACTTC,CASSLFGQREQYF
-,-,TRBV7-2,TRBJ2-2,TGTGCCAGCAGCCCACGGACGGGGAGCACCGGGGAGCTGTTTTTT,CASSPRTGSTGELFF
TRBD2,-,TRBV4-3,TRBJ2-2,TGCGCCAGCAGCCCGGTGATTGGCGGGAGGGCATGGGGGGAGCTGTTTTTT,CASSPVIGGRAWGELFF
-,-,TRBV6-7,TRBJ1-1,TGTGCCAGCAGTTACCCAAGTGGGGGCACTGAAGCTTTCTTT,CASSYPSGGTEAFF
-,-,TRBV6-1,TRBJ2-7,TGTGCCAGCAGAGTAGGTTGGGGCAGCTCCTACGAGCAGTACTTC,CASRVGWGSSYEQYF